Below are 29 T cell receptor beta chains sequenced from a single sample in a study of cytomegalovirus exposure and HLA in healthy donors. PCR amplification relied on 60 Vbeta primers (plus 13 Jbeta primers). Profiled with immunoSEQ multiplex PCR; TCRdb holds only in-frame clones, not every one. This sample carries just over 200,000 clones, 70% to 85% of them seen once, and the ten largest clones take 1.7%. Source material: PBMCs. These receptors originate from a man in his fifties in good health and CMV-seronegative.

V and J are TRBV27 and TRBJ2-3; D might be TRBD2 (6 bases). Germline CDR1 MNHEY, CDR2 SMNVEV (reference sequence). Trimming took off 4 bases at V and 2 bases at J, with 7 bases between the two ends. The CDR3 covers 13 residues. The CDR3 region has the DNA TGTGCCAGCAGTTCGGGGGTCACAGATACGCAGTATTTT. It codes for CASSSGVTDTQYF.

The CDR3 here is CASSPRLAVSYNEQFF. In DNA form, the CDR3 reads TGTGCCAGCAGCCCTCGCCTAGCGGTGAGCTACAATGAGCAGTTCTTC. The chain combines TRBV14 with TRBJ2-1, with 7 bases fitting TRBD2. This CDR3 comprises 16 residues. The trim removed 4 bases at V and 3 bases at J, leaving 9 bases unmatched. Germline values: CDR1 SGHDN, CDR2 FVKESK.

This clone was observed a handful of times. This sequence joins TRBV19 and TRBJ2-1; 10 positions agree with TRBD2. V dropped 5 bases and J dropped 6; count of bases not matched to a gene: 7. The CDR3 totals 15 residues. Germline CDR1 and CDR2: LNHDA and SQIVND (reference sequence). The CDR3 region is CASSFSSGRANEQFF. CDR3 bases: TGTGCCAGTAGTTTTTCAAGCGGGAGGGCCAATGAGCAGTTCTTC.

The chain uses TRBV6-5 and TRBJ2-3, with TRBD2 as a possible D gene (6 bases). Germline lookup yields CDR1 MNHEY and CDR2 SVGAGI. The CDR3 is 15 amino acids. V gave up 2 bases and J gave up 5 bases, with 14 bases separating them. Here the CDR3 reads CASSYAWQGGDTQYF. CDR3 nucleotides: TGTGCCAGCAGTTACGCTTGGCAGGGAGGAGATACGCAGTATTTT.

The chain employs TRBV11-3 and TRBJ2-1; TRBD2 agrees at 8 bases. The CDR3 contains 13 residues. Germline lookup yields CDR1 SGHNT and CDR2 YENEEA. The ends lost 8 bases at V and 12 bases at J; junction bases unmatched: 12. This chain's CDR3 is CASGQSAGAPQFF. The CDR3 coding sequence is TGTGCCAGCGGCCAGTCAGCGGGAGCCCCGCAGTTCTTC.

The V call is TRBV9, the J call TRBJ2-7; 8 positions agree with TRBD1. Unmatched junction bases numbered 11, after V lost 3 bases and J lost 3 bases. Germline lookup yields CDR1 SGDLS and CDR2 YYNGEE. The CDR3 covers 16 residues. DNA of the CDR3: TGTGCCAGCAGCGCCACATCCGGGACAGGCTACTACGAGCAGTACTTC. Translating gives CASSATSGTGYYEQYF.

The chain carries TRBV7-9 and TRBJ2-5; 10 positions match TRBD2. The germline V gene has CDR1 SEHNR and CDR2 FQNEAQ (reference sequence). This CDR3 contains 16 residues. J lost 4 bases, V lost 5 bases, and 10 bases had no gene match. The CDR3, as DNA: TGTGCCAGCAGCGCCCCTCCGAGACTAGCGGGAGAGACCCAGTACTTC. This codes for CASSAPPRLAGETQYF.

This clone has a single count. The genes are TRBV5-1 and TRBJ1-2, with 9 bases fitting TRBD1. Trimming took 4 bases from V and 6 from J; bases not matched to a gene: 7. Germline V gene sequence: CDR1 SGHRS, CDR2 YFSETQ. This CDR3 is 14 amino acids long. Here the CDR3 reads CASSTYGTGNGYTF. CDR3 sequence (DNA): TGCGCCAGCAGCACCTATGGGACAGGGAATGGCTACACCTTC.

The chain combines TRBV4-2 with TRBJ2-1, with TRBD2 matching over 10 bases. Germline-derived CDR1 and CDR2 are LGHNA and YNFKEQ. The CDR3 has 17 amino acids. Trimming cost V 0 bases and J 2 bases; bases outside gene matches: 4. CDR3 sequence reads: CASSQDSGLAAYNEQFF. CDR3 bases: TGTGCCAGCAGCCAAGATTCCGGACTAGCGGCCTACAATGAGCAGTTCTTC.

This chain uses TRBV28 with TRBJ2-5; TRBD1 matches 9 bases. Germline CDR1 is MDHEN and CDR2 is SYDVKM. Trimming removed 5 bases from V and 5 bases from J; junction bases left unmatched: 15. The CDR3 extends over 17 amino acids. In DNA, the CDR3 is TGTGCCAGCAGTAAAAGCAAGGCGGGACAGGGATTGGAGACCCAGTACTTC. Its translation is CASSKSKAGQGLETQYF.

The V and J genes are TRBV27 and TRBJ2-5, with 10 bases identical to TRBD2. The better agreement between TRBJ2-7 and the DNA end casts doubt on the J call. The CDR3 consists of 16 residues. Germline CDR1 MNHEY, CDR2 SMNVEV (reference sequence). CDR3 sequence (DNA): TGTGCCAGCAGTCCAAGGGGTAGCGGGGGGTCCTACGAGCAGTACTTC. Translated: CASSPRGSGGSYEQYF.

The chain employs TRBV4-1 and TRBJ2-3; TRBD2 aligns across 13 bases. J was trimmed by 11 bases and V by 0 bases; bases with no gene match: 11. The germline gives CDR1 MGHRA, CDR2 YSYEKL. The CDR3 length is 17 residues. CDR3 loop: CASSQEGTSGTEGGQYF. The DNA for the CDR3 is TGCGCCAGCAGCCAAGAAGGGACTAGCGGGACCGAGGGCGGGCAGTATTTT.

V and J are TRBV25-1 and TRBJ2-2; D may be TRBD1 (6 bases). This CDR3 region has 14 residues. Germline assignment: CDR1 MGHDK and CDR2 SYGVNS. The V gene lost 7 bases and the J gene lost 5 bases, with 14 bases spanning the gap. The DNA of the CDR3 is TGTGCCAGCATAAACAGGGATAATACCGGGGAGCTGTTTTTT. This translates into CASINRDNTGELFF.

This chain connects TRBV6-5 to TRBJ2-1; 10 nucleotides align to TRBD2. CDR3 length: 16 amino acids. Germline loops: CDR1 MNHEY, CDR2 SVGAGI. Losses at the gene ends were 2 bases for V and 4 bases for J; bases not matched to a gene: 5. CDR3: CASSYGTSVLYNEQFF. The DNA of the CDR3 is TGTGCCAGCAGTTACGGGACTAGCGTTTTATACAATGAGCAGTTCTTC.

J is TRBJ2-5 and V is TRBV15; a possible D gene is TRBD1 (5 bases). Germline values: CDR1 LNHNV, CDR2 YYDKDF (reference sequence). Trimming cost V 3 bases and J 5 bases, with 10 bases left between them. The CDR3 consists of 13 residues. The CDR3 spells CATSRGLKETQYF. The DNA of the CDR3 is TGTGCCACCAGCAGGGGGCTTAAGGAGACCCAGTACTTC.

The chain combines TRBV10-3 with TRBJ2-3, with 7 bases matching TRBD2. Losses at the gene ends were 0 bases for V and 1 base for J; bases not matched to a gene: 1. Germline CDR1 ENHRY, CDR2 SYGVKD. This CDR3 is built from 15 residues. The CDR3: CAISESLAGTDTQYF. The CDR3 DNA follows: TGTGCCATCAGTGAGTCCCTAGCGGGCACAGATACGCAGTATTTT.

The table lists this clone with a count of one. The J gene is TRBJ2-7, the V gene TRBV28; maybe TRBD1 (6 bases). The V and J ends lost 3 bases and 3 bases respectively, with 18 bases between them. The CDR3 length is 16 residues. From germline, CDR1 is MDHEN and CDR2 SYDVKM. In DNA form, the CDR3 reads TGTGCCAGCAGTTTGCCCATCCGGGACACCCACTACGAGCAGTACTTC. Encoded protein: CASSLPIRDTHYEQYF.

V usage is TRBV10-3 and J usage is TRBJ2-5; possible D gene TRBD1, 5 bases. The J call may be mistaken, given a closer DNA end match to TRBJ2-7. The CDR3 is 15 residues long. Germline V gene lookup returns CDR1 ENHRY and CDR2 SYGVKD. The CDR3 is CAISPRAQGSYEQYF. The CDR3 region has the DNA TGTGCCATCAGTCCCAGGGCGCAGGGCTCCTACGAGCAGTACTTC.

The genes are TRBV6-5 and TRBJ1-1, with TRBD1 as a possible D gene (6 bases). From germline, CDR1 is MNHEY and CDR2 SVGAGI. Trimming stripped 5 bases from V and 1 base from J, with 14 bases between. The CDR3 has 15 amino acids. Here the CDR3 DNA reads TGTGCCAGCAGTAAGAGGGGGGGAGGGAACACTGAAGCTTTCTTT. This codes for CASSKRGGGNTEAFF.

This clone came up once. The chain is built from TRBV30 and TRBJ1-2, with TRBD1 identical over 12 bases. J was trimmed by 2 bases and V by 5 bases; bases with no gene match: 6. Germline CDR1 is GTSNPN and CDR2 is SVGIG (reference sequence). The CDR3 runs to 15 residues. CDR3 region: CAWQAGTGGNYGYTF. In DNA form, the CDR3 reads TGTGCCTGGCAAGCCGGGACAGGGGGCAACTATGGCTACACCTTC.

Turning to this clone: The same CDR3 also results from other DNA sequences found in this sample. The rearrangement uses TRBV5-1 and TRBJ1-5; no clear D gene. V lost 0 bases to trimming and J lost 4 bases, with 8 bases between them. Germline CDR1 reads SGHRS; CDR2 reads YFSETQ. CDR3 size: 14 residues. CDR3 loop: CASSLGAGNQPQHF. CDR3 coding DNA: TGCGCCAGCAGCTTGGGGGCAGGTAATCAGCCCCAGCATTTT.

This rearrangement joins TRBV10-2 to TRBJ1-1, with 7 bases that match TRBD1. With V trimmed by 5 bases and J by 2 bases, 2 bases remained unmatched. The CDR3 consists of 13 residues. The germline V gene encodes CDR1 WSHSY and CDR2 SAAADI. As DNA, the CDR3 is TGCGCCAGCAGTAAGGGGGCAAACACTGAAGCTTTCTTT. This codes for CASSKGANTEAFF.

The V and J genes are TRBV19 and TRBJ2-7; D not resolved. The CDR3 has 11 residues. Germline loops: CDR1 LNHDA, CDR2 SQIVND (reference sequence). The V gene lost 7 bases and the J gene lost 7 bases, with 11 bases spanning the gap. The CDR3 coding sequence is TGTGCCAGTACCGGTTCTACGGAGCAGTACTTC. Its protein is CASTGSTEQYF.

The chain employs TRBV7-3 and TRBJ2-2; TRBD1 matches at 7 bases. Germline assignment: CDR1 SGHTA and CDR2 FQGTGA. The CDR3 covers 14 residues. V gave up 6 bases and J gave up 2 bases; unmatched junction bases: 3. This CDR3 reads CASRRQGNTGELFF. The DNA for the CDR3 is TGTGCCAGCAGAAGACAGGGAAACACCGGGGAGCTGTTTTTT.

The chain carries TRBV5-4 and TRBJ1-6; D may be TRBD1 (5 bases). Germline V gives CDR1 SGHNT, CDR2 YYREEE (reference sequence). V gave up 0 bases and J gave up 10 bases, with 8 bases separating them. The CDR3 totals 13 residues. The CDR3 region has the DNA TGTGCCAGCAGCTTGGGCAGGGAATCACCCCTCCACTTT. This codes for CASSLGRESPLHF. Full variable domain (remainder filled in from reference TRBV5-4 and TRBJ1-6): ETGVTQSPTHLIKTRGQQVTLRCSSQSGHNTVSWYQQALGQGPQFIFQYYREEENGRGNFPPRFSGLQFPNYSSELNVNALELDDSALYLCASSLGRESPLHFGNGTRLTVT.

This chain uses TRBV6-5 with TRBJ1-2, with TRBD1 matching 7 bases. The CDR3 extends over 12 amino acids. The V gene end was trimmed by 2 bases and the J gene end by 7 bases; junction bases not matched to a gene: 1. From germline, CDR1 is MNHEY and CDR2 SVGAGI. CDR3 bases: TGTGCCAGCAGTTACAGGGGGCTTGGCTACACCTTC. It specifies CASSYRGLGYTF.

Comments on this clone: Other DNA sequences in the same sample also yield this CDR3. The chain couples TRBV15 to TRBJ2-1, with 11 bases identical to TRBD2. Germline lookup yields CDR1 LNHNV and CDR2 YYDKDF (reference sequence). The length of the CDR3 is 15 residues. Trimming took 5 bases from V and 4 from J; bases not matched to a gene: 4. CDR3 region: CATSGGTSGYNEQFF. For the CDR3, the DNA is TGTGCCACCAGCGGGGGGACTAGCGGATACAATGAGCAGTTCTTC. The entire variable domain, with the rest obtained from reference TRBV15 and TRBJ2-1, is as follows: DAMVIQNPRYQVTQFGKPVTLSCSQTLNHNVMYWYQQKSSQAPKLLFHYYDKDFNNEADTPDNFQSRRPNTSFCFLDIRSPGLGDTAMYLCATSGGTSGYNEQFFGPGTRLTVL.

This clone showed up just a few times. The CDR3 DNA reads TGTGCCAGCAGCCCGACAGGGGCCTACGAGCAGTACTTC. This gives the protein CASSPTGAYEQYF. V and J are TRBV7-9 and TRBJ2-5, with TRBD1 identical over 8 bases. The DNA end is more similar to TRBJ2-7, so the J call may be wrong. Germline CDR1 and CDR2: SEHNR and FQNEAQ (reference sequence). The CDR3 totals 13 residues.

The rearrangement uses TRBV19 and TRBJ2-7; 8 bases agree with TRBD1. The CDR3 extends over 15 amino acids. CDR1 and CDR2 from the germline V gene are LNHDA and SQIVND (reference sequence). V trimming: 4 bases; J trimming: 4 bases; junction bases outside the gene matches: 9. In nucleotides, the CDR3 is TGTGCCAGTAGTACCCCCGGACAGGGAGTTTACGAGCAGTACTTC. Its protein is CASSTPGQGVYEQYF. Supplemented by reference TRBV19 and TRBJ2-7, the full variable domain reads DGGITQSPKYLFRKEGQNVTLSCEQNLNHDAMYWYRQDPGQGLRLIYYSQIVNDFQKGDIAEGYSVSREKKESFPLTVTSAQKNPTAFYLCASSTPGQGVYEQYFGPGTRLTVT.